There are many counts of the clone carrying this TCR beta chain. The antigen remains undetermined. The CDR3 covers 15 residues. Germline V CDR1 and CDR2: SQVTM, ANQGSEA. The V gene lost 3 bases and the J gene lost 4 bases, with 15 bases spanning the gap. This entry is derived from a study of T cells in Graves' hyperthyroidism and ophthalmopathy. Study-level results: Most clonotypes expanded in the thyroid (above 0.001) were also present in blood.

With duration under 3 months, ophthalmopathy was active: Clinical Activity Score at least 3, NOSPECS at least 4. Not enrolled were patients with uncontrolled infection, other autoimmune disease, pregnancy or lactation. The source material, RNA transcripts, was used to amplify TCR beta CDR3 regions. The primer set for the first-round RT-PCR of the TCR CDR3 was HTBI. TCRdb used MiXCR to reprocess the multiplex PCR reads, holding one entry per CDR3 protein. Here the sample spans 400,000 to 500,000 distinct CDR3 sequences, approximately 14% being singletons. The chain is built from TRBV29-1 and TRBJ2-2; no clear D gene. The sequencing input was blood. The sequence was obtained from a man younger than 35 with Graves' ophthalmopathy. The CDR3 sequence is CSVDVGHRRTGELFF. For the CDR3, the DNA is TGCAGCGTTGATGTCGGTCACCGACGCACCGGGGAGCTGTTTTTT.